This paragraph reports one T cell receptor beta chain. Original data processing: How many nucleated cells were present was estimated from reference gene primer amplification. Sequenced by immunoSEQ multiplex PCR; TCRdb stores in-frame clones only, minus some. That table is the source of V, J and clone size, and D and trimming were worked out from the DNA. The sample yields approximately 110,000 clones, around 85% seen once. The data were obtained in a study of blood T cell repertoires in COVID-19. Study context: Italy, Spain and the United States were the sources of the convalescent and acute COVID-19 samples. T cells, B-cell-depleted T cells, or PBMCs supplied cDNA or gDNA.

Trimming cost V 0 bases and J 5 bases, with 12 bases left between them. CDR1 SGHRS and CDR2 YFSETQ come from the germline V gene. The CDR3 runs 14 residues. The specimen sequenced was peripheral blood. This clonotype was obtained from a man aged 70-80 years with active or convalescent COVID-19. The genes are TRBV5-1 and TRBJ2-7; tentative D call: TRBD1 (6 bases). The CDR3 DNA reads TGCGCCAGCAGCTTGGCGAGGGGGTCCCACGAGCAGTACTTC. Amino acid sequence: CASSLARGSHEQYF.